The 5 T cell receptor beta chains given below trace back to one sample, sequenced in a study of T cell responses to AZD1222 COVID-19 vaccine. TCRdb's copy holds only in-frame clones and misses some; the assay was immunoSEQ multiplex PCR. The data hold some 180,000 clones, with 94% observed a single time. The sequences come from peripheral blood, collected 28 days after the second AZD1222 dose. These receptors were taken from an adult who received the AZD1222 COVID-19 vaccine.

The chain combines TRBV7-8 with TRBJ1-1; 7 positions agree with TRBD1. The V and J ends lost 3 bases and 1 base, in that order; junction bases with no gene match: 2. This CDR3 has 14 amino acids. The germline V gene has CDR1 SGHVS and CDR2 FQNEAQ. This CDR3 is CASSLTGRNTEAFF. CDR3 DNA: TGTGCCAGCAGCTTGACAGGGAGGAACACTGAAGCTTTCTTT.

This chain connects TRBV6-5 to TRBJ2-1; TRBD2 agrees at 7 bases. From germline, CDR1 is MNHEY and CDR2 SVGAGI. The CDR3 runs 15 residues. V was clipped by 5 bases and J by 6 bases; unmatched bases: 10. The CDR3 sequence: CASSPYSGSGNEQFF. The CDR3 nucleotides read TGTGCCAGCAGTCCATATAGCGGGTCCGGCAATGAGCAGTTCTTC.

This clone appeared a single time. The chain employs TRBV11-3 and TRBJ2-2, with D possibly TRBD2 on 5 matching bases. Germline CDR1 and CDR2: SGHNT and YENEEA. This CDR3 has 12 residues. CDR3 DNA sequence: TGTGCATGGCCTGAGGGCACCGGGGAGCTGTTTTTT. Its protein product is CAWPEGTGELFF.

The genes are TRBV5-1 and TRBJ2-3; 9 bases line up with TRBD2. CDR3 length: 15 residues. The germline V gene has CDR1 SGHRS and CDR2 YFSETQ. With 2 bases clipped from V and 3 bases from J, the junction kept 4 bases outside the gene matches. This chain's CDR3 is CASSFSGGQTDTQYF. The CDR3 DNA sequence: TGCGCCAGCAGCTTCAGCGGGGGGCAAACAGATACGCAGTATTTT.

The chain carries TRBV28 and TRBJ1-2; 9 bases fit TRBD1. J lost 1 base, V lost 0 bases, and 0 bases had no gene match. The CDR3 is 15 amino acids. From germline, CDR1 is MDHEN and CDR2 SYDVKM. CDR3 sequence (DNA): TGTGCCAGCAGTTTATGGGACAGGGGTAACTATGGCTACACCTTC. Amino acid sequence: CASSLWDRGNYGYTF.